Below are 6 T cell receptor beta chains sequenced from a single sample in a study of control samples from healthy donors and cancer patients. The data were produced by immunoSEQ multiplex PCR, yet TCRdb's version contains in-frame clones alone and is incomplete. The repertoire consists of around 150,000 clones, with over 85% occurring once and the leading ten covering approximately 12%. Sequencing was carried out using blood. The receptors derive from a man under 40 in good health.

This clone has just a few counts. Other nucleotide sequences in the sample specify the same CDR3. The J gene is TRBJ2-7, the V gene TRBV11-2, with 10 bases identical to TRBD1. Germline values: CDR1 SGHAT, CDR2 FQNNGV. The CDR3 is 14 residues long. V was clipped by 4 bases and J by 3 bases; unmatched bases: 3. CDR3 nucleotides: TGTGCCAGCAGCTGGGGGGACAGGGGCTACGAGCAGTACTTC. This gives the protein CASSWGDRGYEQYF.

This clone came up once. The CDR3 is CASSSGSMGRNTEAFF. The CDR3 nucleotides read TGCGCCAGCAGCTCGGGGAGTATGGGCCGTAACACTGAAGCTTTCTTT. The chain uses TRBV5-1 and TRBJ1-1; D not certain. V lost 3 bases, J lost 2 bases, and 17 bases lay in between. Germline CDR1 and CDR2: SGHRS and YFSETQ. This CDR3 comprises 16 residues.

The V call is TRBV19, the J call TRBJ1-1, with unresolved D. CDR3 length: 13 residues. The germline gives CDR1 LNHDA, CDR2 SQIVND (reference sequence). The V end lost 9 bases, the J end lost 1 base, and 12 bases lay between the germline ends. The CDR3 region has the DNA TGTGCCAGCCTCCCTGGAGGGAACACTGAAGCTTTCTTT. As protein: CASLPGGNTEAFF.

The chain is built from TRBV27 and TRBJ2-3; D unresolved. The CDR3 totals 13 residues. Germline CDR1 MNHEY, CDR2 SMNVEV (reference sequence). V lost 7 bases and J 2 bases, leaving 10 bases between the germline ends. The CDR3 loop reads CASTTRNTDTQYF. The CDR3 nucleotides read TGTGCCAGCACTACCCGGAACACAGATACGCAGTATTTT.

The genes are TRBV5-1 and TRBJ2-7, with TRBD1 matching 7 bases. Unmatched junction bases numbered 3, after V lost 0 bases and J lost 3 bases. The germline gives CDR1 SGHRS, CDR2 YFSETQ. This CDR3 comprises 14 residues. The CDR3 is CASSLGAGGYEQYF. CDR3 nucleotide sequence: TGCGCCAGCAGCTTGGGGGCAGGGGGCTACGAGCAGTACTTC.

The CDR3 DNA reads TGTGCCACCAACGTTGGTAGCACAGATACGCAGTATTTT. This sequence encodes CATNVGSTDTQYF. V usage is TRBV24-1 and J usage is TRBJ2-3; no definite D call. This CDR3 contains 13 residues. The V end lost 8 bases, the J end lost 0 bases, and 8 bases lay between the germline ends. Germline V gene lookup returns CDR1 KGHDR and CDR2 SFDVKD.